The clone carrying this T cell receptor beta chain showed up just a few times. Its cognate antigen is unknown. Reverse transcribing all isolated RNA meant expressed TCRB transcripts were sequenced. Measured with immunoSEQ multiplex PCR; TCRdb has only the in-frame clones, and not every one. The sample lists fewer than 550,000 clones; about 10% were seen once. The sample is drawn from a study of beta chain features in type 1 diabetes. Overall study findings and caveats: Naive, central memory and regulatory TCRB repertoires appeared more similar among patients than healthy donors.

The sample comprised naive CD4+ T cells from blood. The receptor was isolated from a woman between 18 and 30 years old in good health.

The CDR3 coding sequence is TGTGCCAGCAGCCAAGATCGCACCTCTGGAAACACCATATATTTT. It translates to CASSQDRTSGNTIYF. J is TRBJ1-3 and V is TRBV14; no reliable D call. The germline V gene encodes CDR1 SGHDN and CDR2 FVKESK. Deletions cut 0 bases from V and 0 bases from J, with 6 bases between. This CDR3 spans 15 amino acids.